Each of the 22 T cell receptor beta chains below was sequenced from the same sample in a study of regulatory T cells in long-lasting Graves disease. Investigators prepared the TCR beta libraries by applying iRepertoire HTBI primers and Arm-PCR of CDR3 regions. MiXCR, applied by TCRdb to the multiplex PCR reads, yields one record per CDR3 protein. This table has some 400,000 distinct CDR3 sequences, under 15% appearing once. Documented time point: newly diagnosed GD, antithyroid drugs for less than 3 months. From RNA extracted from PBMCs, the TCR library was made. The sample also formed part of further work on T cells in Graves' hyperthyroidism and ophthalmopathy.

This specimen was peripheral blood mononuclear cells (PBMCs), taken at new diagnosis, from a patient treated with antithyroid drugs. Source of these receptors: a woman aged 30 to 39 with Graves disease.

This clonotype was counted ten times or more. The CDR3 region is CASRYGSLDEQYF. The CDR3 nucleotides are TGTGCCAGCAGATACGGTAGCTTGGACGAGCAGTACTTC. V gene TRBV2 combines with J gene TRBJ2-7; D uncertain. V lost 6 bases, J lost 5 bases, and 14 bases lay in between. Germline values: CDR1 SNHLY, CDR2 FYNNEI. The CDR3 length is 13 residues.

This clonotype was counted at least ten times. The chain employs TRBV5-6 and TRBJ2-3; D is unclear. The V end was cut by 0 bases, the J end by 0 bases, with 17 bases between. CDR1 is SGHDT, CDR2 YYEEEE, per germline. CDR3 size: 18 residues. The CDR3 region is CASSLEVKGIPSTDTQYF. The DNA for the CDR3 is TGTGCCAGCAGCTTGGAGGTTAAGGGCATACCCAGCACAGATACGCAGTATTTT.

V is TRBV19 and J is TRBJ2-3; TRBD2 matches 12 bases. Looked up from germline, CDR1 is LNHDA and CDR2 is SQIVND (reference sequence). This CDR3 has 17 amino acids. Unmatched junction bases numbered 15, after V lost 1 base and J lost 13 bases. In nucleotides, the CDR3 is TGTGCCAGTAGTATAGGACCCGGGACTAGCGGGCCACCGGGGGAGTATTTT. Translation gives CASSIGPGTSGPPGEYF.

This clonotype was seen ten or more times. The CDR3 region has the DNA TGTGCCAGCAGTTTAGGAGCCCGGAGGGAGCAGTACTTC. Protein product: CASSLGARREQYF. The V and J genes are TRBV12-3 or TRBV12-4 and TRBJ2-7; possibly TRBD2 for D (5 bases). The CDR3 covers 13 residues. V was clipped by 1 base and J by 7 bases, with 11 bases between them.

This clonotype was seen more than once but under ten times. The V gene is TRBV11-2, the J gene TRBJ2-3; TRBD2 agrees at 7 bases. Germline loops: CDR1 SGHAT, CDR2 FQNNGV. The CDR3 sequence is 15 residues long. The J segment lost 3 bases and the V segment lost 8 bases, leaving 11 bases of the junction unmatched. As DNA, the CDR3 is TGTGCCAGCTCGGGGGGAGCGGGAACGACAGATACGCAGTATTTT. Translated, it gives CASSGGAGTTDTQYF.

For the CDR3, the DNA is TGCAGCGTTGAAGACAGGCAGTACTTC. It is translated as CSVEDRQYF. This rearrangement joins TRBV29-1 to TRBJ2-7; no definite D call. V shed 0 bases and J shed 9 bases, with 3 bases lying between them. There are 9 residues in the CDR3. Germline V gives CDR1 SQVTM, CDR2 ANQGSEA.

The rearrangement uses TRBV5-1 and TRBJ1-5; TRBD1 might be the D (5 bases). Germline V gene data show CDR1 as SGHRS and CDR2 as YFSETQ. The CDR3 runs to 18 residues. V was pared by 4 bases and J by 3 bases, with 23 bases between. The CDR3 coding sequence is TGCGCCAGCAGCGGGGGGTTTAGGGCAGGCACCCACAATCAGCCCCAGCATTTT. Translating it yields CASSGGFRAGTHNQPQHF.

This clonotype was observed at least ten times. The CDR3: CASSLAGTSLLYEQFF. Here the CDR3 DNA reads TGTGCCAGCAGCTTGGCCGGGACTAGCCTTCTCTATGAGCAGTTCTTC. The rearrangement joins TRBV5-5 to TRBJ2-1; 9 bases line up with TRBD2. CDR1 and CDR2 from the germline V gene are SGHKS and YYEKEE (reference sequence). The V gene end was trimmed by 0 bases and the J gene end by 8 bases; junction bases not matched to a gene: 9. This CDR3 has 16 residues. The full variable domain, its missing parts supplied by reference TRBV5-5 and TRBJ2-1, is DAGVTQSPTHLIKTRGQQVTLRCSPISGHKSVSWYQQVLGQGPQFIFQYYEKEERGRGNFPDRFSARQFPNYSSELNVNALLLGDSALYLCASSLAGTSLLYEQFFGPGTRLTVL.

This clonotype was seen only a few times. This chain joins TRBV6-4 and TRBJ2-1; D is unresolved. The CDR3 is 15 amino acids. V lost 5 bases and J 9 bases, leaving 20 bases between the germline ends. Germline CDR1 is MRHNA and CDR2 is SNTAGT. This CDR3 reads CASSRVEVSRLEQFF. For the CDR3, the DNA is TGTGCCAGCAGTAGAGTAGAGGTGTCCCGGCTTGAGCAGTTCTTC.

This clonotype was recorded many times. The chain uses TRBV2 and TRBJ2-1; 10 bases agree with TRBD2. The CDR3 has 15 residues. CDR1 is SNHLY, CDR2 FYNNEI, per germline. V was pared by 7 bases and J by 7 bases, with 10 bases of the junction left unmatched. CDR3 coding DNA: TGTGCCAGCACAGCGACTAGCGGGCTTCGGAATGAGCAGTTCTTC. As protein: CASTATSGLRNEQFF.

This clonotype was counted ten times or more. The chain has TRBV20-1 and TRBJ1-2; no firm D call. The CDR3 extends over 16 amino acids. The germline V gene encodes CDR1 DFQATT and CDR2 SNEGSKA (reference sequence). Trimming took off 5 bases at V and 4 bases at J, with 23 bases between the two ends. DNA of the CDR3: TGCAGTGCTCTCATCGTTTTAGGGAGCTTGTCCTATGGCTACACCTTC. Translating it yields CSALIVLGSLSYGYTF.

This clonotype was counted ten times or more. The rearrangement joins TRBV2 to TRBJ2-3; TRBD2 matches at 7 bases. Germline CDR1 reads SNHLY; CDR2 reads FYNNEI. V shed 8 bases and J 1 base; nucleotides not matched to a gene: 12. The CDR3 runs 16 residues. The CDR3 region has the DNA TGTGCCAGCCTATTCCGGATCCGGGAGGGCACAGATACGCAGTATTTT. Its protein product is CASLFRIREGTDTQYF.

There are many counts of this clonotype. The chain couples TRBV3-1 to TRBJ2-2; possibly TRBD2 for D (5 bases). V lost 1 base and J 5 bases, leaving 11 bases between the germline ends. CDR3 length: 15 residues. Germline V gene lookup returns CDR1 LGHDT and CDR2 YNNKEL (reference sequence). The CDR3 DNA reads TGTGCCAGCAGCCAAGCGGACTGGCAAACCGGGGAGCTGTTTTTT. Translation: CASSQADWQTGELFF.

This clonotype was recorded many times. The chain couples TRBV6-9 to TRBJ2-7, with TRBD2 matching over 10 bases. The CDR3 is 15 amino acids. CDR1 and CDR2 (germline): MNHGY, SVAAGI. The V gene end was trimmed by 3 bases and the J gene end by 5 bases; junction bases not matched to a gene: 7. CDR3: CASSYSELAGNEQYF. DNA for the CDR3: TGTGCCAGCAGTTACTCTGAACTAGCGGGAAACGAGCAGTACTTC.

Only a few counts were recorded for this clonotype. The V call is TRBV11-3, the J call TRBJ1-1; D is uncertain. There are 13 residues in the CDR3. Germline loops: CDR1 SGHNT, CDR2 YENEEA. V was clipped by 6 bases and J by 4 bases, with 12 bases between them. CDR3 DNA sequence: TGTGCCAGCAGGAAAAGTAGGAGCACTGAAGCTTTCTTT. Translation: CASRKSRSTEAFF.

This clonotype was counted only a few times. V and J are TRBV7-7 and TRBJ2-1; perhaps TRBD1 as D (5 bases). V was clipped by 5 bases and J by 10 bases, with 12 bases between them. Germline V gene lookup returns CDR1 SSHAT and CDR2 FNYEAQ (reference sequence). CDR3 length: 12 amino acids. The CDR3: CASSPPAGEQFF. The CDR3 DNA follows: TGTGCCAGCAGCCCTCCGGCAGGGGAGCAGTTCTTC. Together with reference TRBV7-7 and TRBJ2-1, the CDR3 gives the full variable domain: GAGVSQSPRYKVTKRGQDVTLRCDPISSHATLYWYQQALGQGPEFLTYFNYEAQPDKSGLPSDRFSAERPEGSISTLTIQRTEQRDSAMYRCASSPPAGEQFFGPGTRLTVL.

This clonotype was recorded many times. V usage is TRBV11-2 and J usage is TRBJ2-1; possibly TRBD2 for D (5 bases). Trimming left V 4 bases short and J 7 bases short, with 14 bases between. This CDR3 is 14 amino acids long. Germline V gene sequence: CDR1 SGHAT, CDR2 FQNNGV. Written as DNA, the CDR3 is TGTGCCAGCAGCTACTTGACCAGAGGGAATGAGCAGTTCTTC. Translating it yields CASSYLTRGNEQFF. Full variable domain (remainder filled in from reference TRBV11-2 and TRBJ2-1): EAGVAQSPRYKIIEKRQSVAFWCNPISGHATLYWYQQILGQGPKLLIQFQNNGVVDDSQLPKDRFSAERLKGVDSTLKIQPAKLEDSAVYLCASSYLTRGNEQFFGPGTRLTVL.

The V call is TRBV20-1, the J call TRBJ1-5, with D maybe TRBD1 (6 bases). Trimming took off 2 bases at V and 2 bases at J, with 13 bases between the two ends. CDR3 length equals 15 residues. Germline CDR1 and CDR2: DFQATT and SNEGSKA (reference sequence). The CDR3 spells CSARYRAGGNQPQHF. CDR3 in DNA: TGCAGTGCTAGATACAGGGCCGGAGGCAATCAGCCCCAGCATTTT.

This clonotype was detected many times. CDR3 residues: CASSSVGLAGARYNEQFF. CDR3 coding DNA: TGTGCCAGCAGCTCGGTTGGACTAGCGGGAGCTAGGTACAATGAGCAGTTCTTC. The chain carries TRBV7-8 and TRBJ2-1; TRBD2 agrees at 13 bases. The V gene's germline CDR1 is SGHVS and CDR2 FQNEAQ. The CDR3 is 18 amino acids. The J segment lost 4 bases and the V segment lost 4 bases, leaving 10 bases of the junction unmatched. The full variable domain, with the rest looked up from reference TRBV7-8 and TRBJ2-1, is GAGVSQSPRYKVAKRGQDVALRCDPISGHVSLFWYQQALGQGPEFLTYFQNEAQLDKSGLPSDRFFAERPEGSVSTLKIQRTQQEDSAVYLCASSSVGLAGARYNEQFFGPGTRLTVL.

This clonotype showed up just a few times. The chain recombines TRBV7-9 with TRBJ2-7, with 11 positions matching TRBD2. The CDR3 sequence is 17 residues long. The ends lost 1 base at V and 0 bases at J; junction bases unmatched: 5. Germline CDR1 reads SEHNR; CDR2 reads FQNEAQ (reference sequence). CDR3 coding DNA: TGTGCCAGCAGCTTAGGGGGGACTAGCGGACGCTCCTACGAGCAGTACTTC. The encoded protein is CASSLGGTSGRSYEQYF. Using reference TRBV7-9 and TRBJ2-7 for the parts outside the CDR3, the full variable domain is DTGVSQNPRHKITKRGQNVTFRCDPISEHNRLYWYRQTLGQGPEFLTYFQNEAQLEKSRLLSDRFSAERPKGSFSTLEIQRTEQGDSAMYLCASSLGGTSGRSYEQYFGPGTRLTVT.

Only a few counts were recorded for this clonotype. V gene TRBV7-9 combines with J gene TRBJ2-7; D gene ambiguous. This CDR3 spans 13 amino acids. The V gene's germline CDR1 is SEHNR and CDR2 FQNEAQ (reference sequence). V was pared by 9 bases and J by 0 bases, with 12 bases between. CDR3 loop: CASERISSYEQYF. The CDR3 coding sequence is TGTGCCAGTGAAAGGATCAGCTCCTACGAGCAGTACTTC. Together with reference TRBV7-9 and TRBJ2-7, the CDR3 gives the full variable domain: DTGVSQNPRHKITKRGQNVTFRCDPISEHNRLYWYRQTLGQGPEFLTYFQNEAQLEKSRLLSDRFSAERPKGSFSTLEIQRTEQGDSAMYLCASERISSYEQYFGPGTRLTVT.

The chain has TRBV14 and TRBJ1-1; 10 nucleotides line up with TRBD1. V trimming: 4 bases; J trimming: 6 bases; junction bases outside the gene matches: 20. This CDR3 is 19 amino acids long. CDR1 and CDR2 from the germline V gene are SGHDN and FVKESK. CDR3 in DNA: TGTGCCAGCAGCCCACCTAGGGACAGGGGTCAATTTAGGCGGGCTGAAGCTTTCTTT. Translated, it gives CASSPPRDRGQFRRAEAFF.